This TCR beta chain was recovered during a study of blood T cell repertoires in COVID-19. How the authors handled the data: Scientists estimated how many nucleated cells there were by amplifying reference gene primers. Libraries were prepared by immunoSEQ multiplex PCR; TCRdb keeps only in-frame clonotypes and omits some of them. The DNA was the basis for D and trimming; V, J and clone size are from that table. This sample has about 270,000 clones, with 85% to 90% found just once. The origin of this receptor is a human donor in a cohort sampled during active COVID-19. Sequencing used peripheral blood.

CDR3 amino acids: CASSGAVFNSPLHF. The CDR3 DNA follows: TGTGCCAGCTCCGGCGCGGTTTTTAATTCACCCCTCCACTTT. The chain combines TRBV27 with TRBJ1-6; D is ambiguous. The ends were cut back, 8 bases at V and 6 bases at J, with 14 bases in the middle. The length of the CDR3 is 14 residues. Germline CDR1 reads MNHEY; CDR2 reads SMNVEV (reference sequence).